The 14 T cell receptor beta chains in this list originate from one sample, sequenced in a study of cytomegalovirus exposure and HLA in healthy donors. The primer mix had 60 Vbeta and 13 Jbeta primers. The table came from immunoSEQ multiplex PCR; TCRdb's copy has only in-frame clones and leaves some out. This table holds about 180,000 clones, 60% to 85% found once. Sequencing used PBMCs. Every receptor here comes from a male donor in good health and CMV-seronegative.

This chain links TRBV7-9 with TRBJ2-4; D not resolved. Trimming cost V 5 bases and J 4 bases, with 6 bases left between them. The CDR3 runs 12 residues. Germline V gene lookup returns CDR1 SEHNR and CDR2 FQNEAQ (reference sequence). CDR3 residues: CASSLGKNIQYF. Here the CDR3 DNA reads TGTGCCAGCAGCCTCGGGAAAAACATTCAGTACTTC.

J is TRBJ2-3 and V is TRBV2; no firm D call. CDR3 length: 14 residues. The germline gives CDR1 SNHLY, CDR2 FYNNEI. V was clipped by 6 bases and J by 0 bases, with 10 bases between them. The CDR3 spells CASSPEVSTDTQYF. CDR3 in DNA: TGTGCCAGCAGCCCTGAGGTGAGCACAGATACGCAGTATTTT. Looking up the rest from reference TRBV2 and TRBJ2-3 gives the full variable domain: EPEVTQTPSHQVTQMGQEVILRCVPISNHLYFYWYRQILGQKVEFLVSFYNNEISEKSEIFDDQFSVERPDGSNFTLKIRSTKLEDSAMYFCASSPEVSTDTQYFGPGTRLTVL.

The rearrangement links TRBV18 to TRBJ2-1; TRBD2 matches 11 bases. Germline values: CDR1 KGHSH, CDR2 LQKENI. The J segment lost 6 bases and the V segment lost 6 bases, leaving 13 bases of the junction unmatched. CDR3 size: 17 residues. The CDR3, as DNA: TGTGCCAGCTCCCGGACAACTGCTAGCGGGAGGCTCAATGAGCAGTTCTTC. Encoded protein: CASSRTTASGRLNEQFF.

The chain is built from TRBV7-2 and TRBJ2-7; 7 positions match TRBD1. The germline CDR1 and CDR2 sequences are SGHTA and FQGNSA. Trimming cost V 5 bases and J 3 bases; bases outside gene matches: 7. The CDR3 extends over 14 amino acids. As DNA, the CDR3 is TGTGCCAGCAGCGGTAATCGGGACAGCTACGAGCAGTACTTC. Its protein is CASSGNRDSYEQYF.

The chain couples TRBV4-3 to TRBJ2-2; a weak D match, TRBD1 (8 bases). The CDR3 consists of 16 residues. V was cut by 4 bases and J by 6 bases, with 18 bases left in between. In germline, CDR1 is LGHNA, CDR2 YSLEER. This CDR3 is CASSPRTGRESGELFF. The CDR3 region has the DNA TGCGCCAGCAGCCCAAGGACAGGGAGGGAATCCGGGGAGCTGTTTTTT.

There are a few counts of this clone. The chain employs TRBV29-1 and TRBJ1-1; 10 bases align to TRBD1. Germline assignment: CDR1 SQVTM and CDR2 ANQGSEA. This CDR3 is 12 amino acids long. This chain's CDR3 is CGSRQGASEAFF. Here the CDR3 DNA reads TGCGGCTCCCGACAGGGGGCGAGTGAGGCTTTCTTT. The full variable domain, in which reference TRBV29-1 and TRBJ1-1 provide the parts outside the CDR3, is SAVISQKPSRDICQRGTSLTIQCQVDSQVTMMFWYRQQPGQSLTLIATANQGSEATYESGFVIDKFPISRPNLTFSTLTVSNMSPEDSSIYLCGSRQGASEAFFGQGTRLTVV.

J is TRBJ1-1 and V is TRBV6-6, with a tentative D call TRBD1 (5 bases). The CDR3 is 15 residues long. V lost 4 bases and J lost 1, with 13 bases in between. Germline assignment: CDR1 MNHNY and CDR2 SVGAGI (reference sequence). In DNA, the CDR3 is TGTGCCAGCAGTTCCCAGACAGTTGAGAACACTGAAGCTTTCTTT. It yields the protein CASSSQTVENTEAFF.

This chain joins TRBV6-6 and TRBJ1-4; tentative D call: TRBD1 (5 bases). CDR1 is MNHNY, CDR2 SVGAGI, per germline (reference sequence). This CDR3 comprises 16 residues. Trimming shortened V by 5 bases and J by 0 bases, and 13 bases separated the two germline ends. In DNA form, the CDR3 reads TGTGCCAGCAGTCTCCCAGGGACTGCAACTAATGAAAAACTGTTTTTT. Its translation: CASSLPGTATNEKLFF.

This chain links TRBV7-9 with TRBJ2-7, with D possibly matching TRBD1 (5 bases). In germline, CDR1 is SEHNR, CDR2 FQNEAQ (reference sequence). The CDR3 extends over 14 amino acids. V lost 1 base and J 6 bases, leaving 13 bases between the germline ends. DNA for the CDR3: TGTGCCAGCAGCTTAGTTCAGGGATCGGGCGAGCAGTACTTC. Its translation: CASSLVQGSGEQYF.

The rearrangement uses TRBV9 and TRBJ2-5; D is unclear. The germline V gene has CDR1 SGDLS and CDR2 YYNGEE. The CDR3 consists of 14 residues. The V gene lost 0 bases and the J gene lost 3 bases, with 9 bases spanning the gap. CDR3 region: CASSVAYGEETQYF. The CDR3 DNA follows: TGTGCCAGCAGCGTAGCTTACGGAGAAGAGACCCAGTACTTC.

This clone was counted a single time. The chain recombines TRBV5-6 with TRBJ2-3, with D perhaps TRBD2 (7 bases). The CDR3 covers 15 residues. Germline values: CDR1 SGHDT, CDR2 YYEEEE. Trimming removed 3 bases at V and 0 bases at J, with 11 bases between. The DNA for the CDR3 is TGTGCCAGCAGCTCCGCGGGGGCCAGCACAGATACGCAGTATTTT. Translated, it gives CASSSAGASTDTQYF.

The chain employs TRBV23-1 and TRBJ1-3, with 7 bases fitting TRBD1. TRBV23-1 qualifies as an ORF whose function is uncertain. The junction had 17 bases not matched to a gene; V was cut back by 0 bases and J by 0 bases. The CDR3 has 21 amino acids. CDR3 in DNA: TGCGCCAGCAGTCAATCCCGCCCGAGTAGGCAGGGGGACTGCTCTGGAAACACCATATATTTT. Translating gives CASSQSRPSRQGDCSGNTIYF.

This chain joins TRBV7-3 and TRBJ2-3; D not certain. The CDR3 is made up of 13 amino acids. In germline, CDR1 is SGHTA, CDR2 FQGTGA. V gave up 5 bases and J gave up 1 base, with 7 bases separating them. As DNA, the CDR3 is TGTGCCAGCAGCCGGAGCCGCACAGATACGCAGTATTTT. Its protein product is CASSRSRTDTQYF.

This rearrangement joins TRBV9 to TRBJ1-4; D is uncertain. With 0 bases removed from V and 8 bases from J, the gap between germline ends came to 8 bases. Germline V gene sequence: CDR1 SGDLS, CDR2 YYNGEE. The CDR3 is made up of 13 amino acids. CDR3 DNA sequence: TGTGCCAGCAGCGTAGATTTGAGGGAAAAACTGTTTTTT. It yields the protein CASSVDLREKLFF. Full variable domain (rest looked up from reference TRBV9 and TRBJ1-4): DSGVTQTPKHLITATGQRVTLRCSPRSGDLSVYWYQQSLDQGLQFLIQYYNGEERAKGNILERFSAQQFPDLHSELNLSSLELGDSALYFCASSVDLREKLFFGSGTQLSVL.